Listed below are T cell receptor beta chains from one sample, sequenced in a study of blood T cells in healthy people across ages. TCRdb itself ran the 5' RACE reads through MiXCR, one entry per CDR3 protein. The table lists nearly 800,000 distinct CDR3 sequences, about 56% of them singletons. Sequenced input: blood. These receptors came from a man aged 35-49 years in good health. Both conserved end residues are part of each CDR3. D genes are given only for firm matches. Size values are once, few and many counts, or a class for expanded clones, and some rows have none.

v_gene,j_gene,d_gene,abundance,CDR3nt,CDR3aa
TRBV29-1,TRBJ2-7,TRBD1,.,TGCAGCGTTCAAGGGACAGGGTCCTACGAGCAGTACTTC,CSVQGTGSYEQYF
TRBV5-1,TRBJ1-1,.,few,TGCGCCAGCAGCAGAGTGGACAGTTTGAACACTGAAGCTTTCTTT,CASSRVDSLNTEAFF
TRBV28,TRBJ2-7,TRBD2,few,TGTGCCAGCAGCAAACAGGGGACTAGCGGGGGGAAGCAGTACTTC,CASSKQGTSGGKQYF
TRBV7-3,TRBJ1-1,TRBD1,few,TGTGCCAGCAGCTCACATGGGACAGGGAACACTGAAGCTTTCTTT,CASSSHGTGNTEAFF
TRBV7-9,TRBJ2-1,.,.,TGTGCCAGCAGCTTAGTCGTAAGTGGGGGTGATGAGCAGTTCTTC,CASSLVVSGGDEQFF
TRBV28,TRBJ2-5,TRBD2,.,TGTGCCAGCAGTTCCCCCGGGAGGACGGTTGAGACCCAGTACTTC,CASSSPGRTVETQYF
TRBV29-1,TRBJ2-5,TRBD1,.,TGCAGCATTGGACAGGAGCAAGAGACCCAGTACTTC,CSIGQEQETQYF
TRBV7-2,TRBJ2-2,.,.,TGTGCCAGCAGCTTATTAATCGGGGGCTACGGGGAGCTGTTTTTT,CASSLLIGGYGELFF
TRBV27,TRBJ2-1,.,.,TGTGCCAGCACCCTTCCCCCTAATGAGCAGTTCTTC,CASTLPPNEQFF
TRBV20-1,TRBJ2-3,.,few,TGCAGTGCTAGTGGGAACTCAGGAACCCGGGCCTCAGATACGCAGTATTTT,CSASGNSGTRASDTQYF
TRBV7-3,TRBJ2-6,TRBD1,.,TGTGCCAGCAGCTCCCTGGACAGGGGAATATTCTCTGGGGCCAACGTCCTGACTTTC,CASSSLDRGIFSGANVLTF
TRBV20-1,TRBJ1-5,.,few,TGCAGTGCTAGTCGAGGGTACACTCAGCCCCAGCATTTT,CSASRGYTQPQHF
TRBV9,TRBJ2-3,TRBD2,.,TGTGCCAGCAGCGTAGATCCTAGCGGGGGGATCACAGATACGCAGTATTTT,CASSVDPSGGITDTQYF
TRBV20-1,TRBJ1-2,.,.,TGCAGTGCTAGAGATCTGTGGAGTAACTATGGCTACACCTTC,CSARDLWSNYGYTF
TRBV28,TRBJ1-2,.,.,TGTGCCGGCTCTACATCGGACAGTCCCCCTAACTATGGCTACACCTTC,CAGSTSDSPPNYGYTF
TRBV28,TRBJ2-7,.,.,TGTGCCAGCAGTTTACTAGGACAGCATATCTACGAGCAGTACTTC,CASSLLGQHIYEQYF
TRBV12-3/TRBV12-4,TRBJ2-1,TRBD2,.,TGTGCCAGCAGTTTGAAGGGAGGGCCAAATGAGCAGTTCTTC,CASSLKGGPNEQFF
TRBV7-2,TRBJ2-1,.,.,TGTGCCAGCAGCTTAGGTAATATTGGCCGGAGGGTGCAGTTCTTC,CASSLGNIGRRVQFF
TRBV10-3,TRBJ1-1,.,.,TGTGCCATCAGTGGACGCGACGCTGGGAGTGAAGCTTTCTTT,CAISGRDAGSEAFF
TRBV9,TRBJ2-3,.,.,TGTGCCAGCAACTCCGGGACCACCGGCACAGATACGCAGTATTTT,CASNSGTTGTDTQYF
TRBV2,TRBJ1-2,.,.,TGTGCCAAAAGTACTGGGGAGGTTGATGGCTACACCTTC,CAKSTGEVDGYTF
TRBV3-1,TRBJ2-7,.,.,TGTGCCAGCAGCCAAGTAATAGGGACCCACGAGCAGTACTTC,CASSQVIGTHEQYF
TRBV29-1,TRBJ2-1,TRBD2,few,TGCAGCGTTTCACTAGCGGGAGGGCCCCATGAGCAGTTCTTC,CSVSLAGGPHEQFF
TRBV7-2,TRBJ2-7,.,few,TGTGCCAGCAGCTCCCACGCGGGGGCGATTAACGAGCAGTACTTC,CASSSHAGAINEQYF
TRBV4-3,TRBJ2-3,TRBD2,.,TGCGCCAGCAGCCACCTAGGACTAGCGGGACCACCCCATCTTGATACGCAGTATTTT,CASSHLGLAGPPHLDTQYF
TRBV4-2,TRBJ1-5,TRBD1,.,TGTGCCAGCAGCGTTTTCGGACAGGGCGATGGCAATCAGCCCCAGCATTTT,CASSVFGQGDGNQPQHF